The 6 T cell receptor beta chains listed next were all sequenced from one sample in a study of cytomegalovirus exposure and HLA in healthy donors. With 60 Vbeta and 13 Jbeta primers, the PCR was carried out. Generated by immunoSEQ multiplex PCR, the TCRdb table keeps only in-frame clones and is missing some. Of 130,000 to 150,000 clones in the sample, 70% to 85% were seen once. Material: PBMCs. The receptors stem from a woman aged 55-70 years in good health and CMV-seropositive.

The V gene is TRBV28, the J gene TRBJ1-1; D unclear. The CDR3 runs to 14 residues. V lost 0 bases and J 9 bases, leaving 14 bases between the germline ends. Per the germline V gene, CDR1 is MDHEN and CDR2 is SYDVKM. CDR3 protein: CASSLWQEGTKAFF. The DNA for the CDR3 is TGTGCCAGCAGTTTATGGCAGGAGGGAACCAAAGCTTTCTTT.

The V and J genes are TRBV25-1 and TRBJ2-2, with TRBD1 matching 8 bases. CDR3 length: 13 residues. J gave up 7 bases and V 5 bases, and 3 bases lay outside the gene matches. CDR1 MGHDK and CDR2 SYGVNS come from the germline V gene. The CDR3 sequence: CASSHRGDGELFF. The CDR3 DNA reads TGTGCCAGCAGTCACAGGGGGGACGGGGAGCTGTTTTTT. The complete variable domain, with remaining parts taken from reference TRBV25-1 and TRBJ2-2, reads EADIYQTPRYLVIGTGKKITLECSQTMGHDKMYWYQQDPGMELHLIHYSYGVNSTEKGDLSSESTVSRIRTEHFPLTLESARPSHTSQYLCASSHRGDGELFFGEGSRLTVL.

V gene TRBV5-1 combines with J gene TRBJ2-1; D might be TRBD1 (6 bases). The germline gives CDR1 SGHRS, CDR2 YFSETQ. V gave up 4 bases and J gave up 6 bases, with 20 bases separating them. This CDR3 contains 16 residues. CDR3 in DNA: TGCGCCAGCAGCCCACCTGGGGCAGGGGTGGGCAATGAGCAGTTCTTC. Encoded protein: CASSPPGAGVGNEQFF. Full variable domain (remainder filled in from reference TRBV5-1 and TRBJ2-1): KAGVTQTPRYLIKTRGQQVTLSCSPISGHRSVSWYQQTPGQGLQFLFEYFSETQRNKGNFPGRFSGRQFSNSRSEMNVSTLELGDSALYLCASSPPGAGVGNEQFFGPGTRLTVL.

This chain links TRBV10-1 with TRBJ1-3, with D uncertain. V lost 3 bases and J 0 bases, leaving 6 bases between the germline ends. CDR1 is WNHNN, CDR2 SYGVQD, per germline (reference sequence). The CDR3 length is 14 residues. The chain's CDR3 is CASSETDSGNTIYF. The CDR3 nucleotides read TGCGCCAGCAGTGAAACAGACTCTGGAAACACCATATATTTT.

This CDR3 is CASSPPTGEGNEQFF. For the CDR3, the DNA is TGTGCCAGCAGTCCACCGACAGGGGAAGGGAATGAGCAGTTCTTC. The chain combines TRBV27 with TRBJ2-1; 8 bases are shared with TRBD1. This CDR3 has 15 residues. The ends lost 5 bases at V and 7 bases at J; junction bases unmatched: 10. Germline lookup yields CDR1 MNHEY and CDR2 SMNVEV (reference sequence).

The rearrangement joins TRBV9 to TRBJ2-3, with 7 positions matching TRBD2. CDR1 is SGDLS and CDR2 is YYNGEE in the germline V gene. CDR3 length: 15 residues. Trimming at V came to 4 bases and at J to 2 bases, leaving 7 bases not matched to a gene. The CDR3 DNA follows: TGTGCCAGCAGCACGCCCGGGACTACCACAGATACGCAGTATTTT. Its translation: CASSTPGTTTDTQYF. Together with reference TRBV9 and TRBJ2-3, the CDR3 gives the full variable domain: DSGVTQTPKHLITATGQRVTLRCSPRSGDLSVYWYQQSLDQGLQFLIQYYNGEERAKGNILERFSAQQFPDLHSELNLSSLELGDSALYFCASSTPGTTTDTQYFGPGTRLTVL.